This TCR beta chain is drawn from a study of blood T cell repertoires in COVID-19. The CDR3 extends over 13 amino acids. Deletions cut 0 bases from V and 3 bases from J, with 6 bases between. CDR1 and CDR2 (germline): SGHRS, YFSETQ. The repertoire was sequenced with immunoSEQ multiplex PCR; TCRdb's copy has only in-frame clones and lacks some. Of about 120,000 clones listed, nearly 80% are singletons. This receptor was taken from a woman older than 75 with active or convalescent COVID-19. Sequences were obtained from peripheral blood. This chain joins TRBV5-1 and TRBJ1-1; D may be TRBD1 (6 bases). Here the CDR3 DNA reads TGCGCCAGCAGCTTGGCAGGGGACACTGAAGCTTTCTTT. Translation gives CASSLAGDTEAFF.